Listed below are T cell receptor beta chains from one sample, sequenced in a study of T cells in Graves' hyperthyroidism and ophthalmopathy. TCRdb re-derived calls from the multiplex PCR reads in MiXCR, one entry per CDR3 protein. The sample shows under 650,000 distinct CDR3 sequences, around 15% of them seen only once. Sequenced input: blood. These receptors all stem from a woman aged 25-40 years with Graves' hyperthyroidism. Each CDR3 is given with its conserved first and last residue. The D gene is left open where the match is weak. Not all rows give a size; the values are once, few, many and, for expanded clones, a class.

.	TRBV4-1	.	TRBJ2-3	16	TGCGCCAGCAGCCAACTAAGACTCCTTAGCACAGATACGCAGTATTTT	CASSQLRLLSTDTQYF
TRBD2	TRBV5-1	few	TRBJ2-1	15	TGTGCCAGCAGCTCCAGCGGGAGGGCGGACAATGAGCAGTTCTTC	CASSSSGRADNEQFF
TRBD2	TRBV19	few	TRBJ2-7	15	TGTGCCAGTAGTATATCTAGCGGATACCCCTACGAGCAGTACTTC	CASSISSGYPYEQYF
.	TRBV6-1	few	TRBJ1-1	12	TGTGCCAGCAGGACCGGACAAAAACGGGCTTTCTTT	CASRTGQKRAFF
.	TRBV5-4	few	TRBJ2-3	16	TGTGCCAGCAGCTTTCGGCGGGAAGAGGGCACAGATACGCAGTATTTT	CASSFRREEGTDTQYF
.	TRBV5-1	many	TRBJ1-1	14	TGCGCCAGCAGCTTGCAGGGGCCGGACACTGAAGCTTTCTTT	CASSLQGPDTEAFF
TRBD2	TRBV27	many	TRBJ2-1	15	TGTGCCAGCAGTGGCGGGAGCAGCTCCTACAATGAGCAGTTCTTC	CASSGGSSSYNEQFF
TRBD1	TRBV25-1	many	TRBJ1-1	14	TGTGCCAGCAGTGCCGGGACAGTTGCCGTTGAAGCTTTCTTT	CASSAGTVAVEAFF
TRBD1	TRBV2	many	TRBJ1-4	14	TGTGCCAGCAACCTCGGGACAGAGGAGGAAAAACTGTTTTTT	CASNLGTEEEKLFF
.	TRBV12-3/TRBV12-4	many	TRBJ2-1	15	TGTGCCAGCAGTTTGGTAGCGGAAAACTACAATGAGCAGTTCTTC	CASSLVAENYNEQFF
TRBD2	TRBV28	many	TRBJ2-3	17	TGTGCCAGCCGTCTCTCACCGGGACTAGCGGGAACGGATACGCAGTATTTT	CASRLSPGLAGTDTQYF
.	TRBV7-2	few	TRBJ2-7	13	TGTGCCAGCAGACCAGGGATAGGTGACGAGCAGTACTTC	CASRPGIGDEQYF
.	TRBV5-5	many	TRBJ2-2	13	TGTGCCAGCAGCCTACTTGGCGCCGGGGAGCTGTTTTTT	CASSLLGAGELFF
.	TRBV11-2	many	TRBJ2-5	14	TGTGCCAGCAGCCCAGGGTTTTCGTTAGAGACCCAGTACTTC	CASSPGFSLETQYF
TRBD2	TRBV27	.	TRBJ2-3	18	TGTGCCAGCAGTTTATCGGTCGGGGCTAGCGGGAGCACAGATACGCAGTATTTT	CASSLSVGASGSTDTQYF
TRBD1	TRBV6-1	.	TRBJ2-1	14	TGTGCCAGCAAGGTGGGGGACAGACCTAATGAGCAGTTCTTC	CASKVGDRPNEQFF
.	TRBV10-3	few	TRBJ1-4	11	TGTGCCAGCTCATATGGTGAAAAACTGTTTTTT	CASSYGEKLFF
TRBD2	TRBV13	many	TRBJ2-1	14	TGTGCCAGCAGCCCCCGTAGCGGGAGCCGTGAGCAGTTCTTC	CASSPRSGSREQFF
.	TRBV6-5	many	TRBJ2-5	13	TGTGCCAGCAGTTCCGCAGGGTGGGAGACCCAGTACTTC	CASSSAGWETQYF
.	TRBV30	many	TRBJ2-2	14	TGTGCCTGGAGATTAGGGCCGAACACCGGGGAGCTGTTTTTT	CAWRLGPNTGELFF
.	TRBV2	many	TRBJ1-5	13	TGTGCCAGCAGTGAAATTCGAGGACAGCCCCAGCATTTT	CASSEIRGQPQHF
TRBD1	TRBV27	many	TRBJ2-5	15	TGTGCCAGCAGTCTACGGACAGGGGGGCAAGAGACCCAGTACTTC	CASSLRTGGQETQYF